Given below is one T cell receptor (beta chain) in context. No antigen is known for it. No much larger clone exists at a distance of one base, and base qualities are not known. Explained via the paper, the time point label denotes: about 5 months on oral tofacitinib. The label giving this sample's treatment or condition can be read as: oral pan-JAK inhibitor, 5-10 mg twice daily. Lesional scalp punch biopsies and peripheral blood were obtained from alopecia areata patients. PBMCs were isolated by density centrifugation and stained for CD3, CD4 and CD8, and CD4+ and CD8+ T cells were sorted on a FACSAria. The library relied on the immunoSEQ multiplex PCR assay. To provide template for TCR sequencing, every sample had RNA extracted and reverse transcribed into cDNA. SuperScript III was used for first-strand cDNA synthesis, primed with a 2:1 mix of oligo-dT and random hexamers. A synthetic immune receptor repertoire was used to assess amplification bias, and residual bias was removed computationally. On the authors' methods: After raw reads were preprocessed to remove errors, the CDR3 was defined following IMGT conventions as running from the conserved cysteine to phenylalanine. Clonality was computed as 1 minus the Shannon entropy, with the entropy normalized by log2 of the number of productive unique TCRs. Whether scalp clones were CD4 or CD8 was inferred by matching scalp TCRbeta sequences against CD4 and CD8 repertoires sorted from blood. Imported from immuneACCESS, the table was reduced by TCRdb to in-frame sequences with V and J called. These copies leave out some clones; in studies compared against another copy, an unresolved V gene accounts for under half, and the cause of the remainder is not known. The V and J calls and clone size were taken over from that table, and D and trimming were inferred from the DNA. This sample lists some 80,000 clones; roughly 66% were detected once. 23% of the sample is held by the ten biggest clonotypes.

The data stem from a study of CD8+ T cells in alopecia areata (dated by TCRdb to between 2018 and 2020). Turning to the overall study: Treated patients were enrolled in an open-label pilot trial of oral tofacitinib, 5 to 10 mg twice daily, for moderate-to-severe alopecia areata. Patients received tofacitinib for 6 to 18 months and were then followed off drug for 6 months to check for delayed response and recurrence. For the treated patients, the SALT score, which quantifies what percentage of scalp surface area is affected, served as the measure of disease severity. In both human patients and the C3H/HeJ mouse model, the study applied high-throughput TCRbeta sequencing to look at T cell clonal expansion in alopecia areata. Scalp tissue and sorted CD4+ and CD8+ peripheral blood T cells from patchy and totalis/universalis alopecia areata patients and from healthy controls were covered by human TCRbeta sequencing. Biopsies were taken from tofacitinib-treated patients at baseline and at 4 and 24 weeks of treatment, and a later scalp biopsy was taken in several of the tofacitinib-treated patients. Clonality in the scalp was compared among normal scalp (n=4), patchy alopecia areata scalp (n=8), and alopecia totalis/universalis scalp (n=8). RNA came from the PAXgene miRNA kit for fixed scalp, the miRNeasy kit for PBMCs, and the RNeasy kit for mouse skin. TCRbeta CDR3 regions were amplified by immunoSEQ multiplex PCR using 35 Vbeta forward and 13 Jbeta reverse primers.

From its cysteine to its phenylalanine, the CDR3 spans 18 amino acids. Only CDR3 DNA is held: 54 bases, read in frame from base 1. The germline V gene gives CDR1 as MGHRA and CDR2 as YSYEKL. V drops 0 bases and J drops 0 bases, leaving 17 bases in between. Here is what the overall study found, with its caveats: The treated cohort was small, with a single nonresponder, so links between baseline CD8+ expansion and response need larger studies. Scalp TCR repertoire analysis is complicated because resident alphabeta T cells in normal human skin are also sequenced, whereas mouse skin is dominated by gammadelta T cells. Many expanded lesional clones were found to persist in scalp and blood during tofacitinib treatment, and relapse after treatment cessation may be partly explained by this persistence. Higher clonality and more expanded CD8+ clones were observed in lesional scalp than in normal scalp, particularly in alopecia totalis/universalis, a finding suggestive of antigenic drive. Tofacitinib significantly lowered scalp clonality and the number of expanded CD8+ clones among the top 100 scalp clones. Compared with mice, TCR sequences shared between patients were less clear, possibly partly because of HLA diversity across the patient population.

The rearranged chain carries TRBV4-1 and TRBJ1-1; 5 matching bases give a weak D call of TRBD1. The source was CD8+ T cells sorted from blood, collected at week 24, from a patient treated with tofacitinib. The receptor was isolated from a human donor with alopecia areata. The CDR3 region reads CASSQDLVGAGLNTEAFF. Read as DNA, the sequence is TGCGCCAGCAGCCAAGATCTTGTGGGCGCAGGGTTGAACACTGAAGCTTTCTTT.